These T cell receptor beta chains were read from a single sample in a study of untreated major depressive disorder. Measured with immunoSEQ multiplex PCR; TCRdb has only the in-frame clones, and not every one. The profile covers just under 20,000 clones, with over 75% appearing a single time and roughly 0.82% taken by the ten largest. The sequencing input was CD4+ T cells from PBMCs. Receptors originate from a woman aged 25 to 39 in good health. The CDR3 runs from the conserved cysteine through the conserved F or W. A D gene is named only where the DNA matches it firmly. Rows give clone size only sometimes, using once, few, many, or a class for an expanded clone.

abundance,j_gene,len,d_gene,v_gene,CDR3aa,CDR3nt
-,TRBJ1-1,12,TRBD1,TRBV29-1,CSVDPGGTEAFF,TGCAGCGTAGATCCAGGGGGTACTGAAGCTTTCTTT
-,TRBJ2-6,16,-,TRBV4-3,CASSQDRGSGANVLTF,TGCGCCAGCAGCCAAGATCGAGGCTCTGGGGCCAACGTCCTGACTTTC
-,TRBJ2-1,15,-,TRBV5-1,CASSLGDPLYNEQFF,TGCGCCAGCAGCTTGGGGGACCCTCTCTACAATGAGCAGTTCTTC
-,TRBJ1-2,15,-,TRBV7-3,CASSPRGGKNYGYTF,TGTGCCAGCAGCCCGCGCGGAGGGAAGAACTATGGCTACACCTTC
-,TRBJ1-5,14,-,TRBV5-4,CASSLKGSNQPQHF,TGTGCCAGCAGCTTGAAGGGGAGCAATCAGCCCCAGCATTTT
-,TRBJ2-5,14,-,TRBV18,CASSPPVRTETQYF,TGTGCCAGCTCACCACCGGTCCGGACGGAGACCCAGTACTTC
-,TRBJ1-3,12,TRBD1,TRBV27,CATQGAGNTIYF,TGTGCCACTCAGGGGGCTGGAAACACCATATATTTT
-,TRBJ2-1,13,TRBD1,TRBV2,CASSEGFGQDTFF,TGTGCCAGCAGTGAAGGTTTTGGACAGGATACGTTCTTC
few,TRBJ1-6,12,-,TRBV2,CASTKDRSPLHF,TGTGCCAGCACTAAGGACAGATCACCCCTCCACTTT
-,TRBJ2-3,14,TRBD1,TRBV6-1,CASRDRDELDTQYF,TGTGCCTCCCGGGACAGGGATGAGTTAGATACGCAGTATTTT